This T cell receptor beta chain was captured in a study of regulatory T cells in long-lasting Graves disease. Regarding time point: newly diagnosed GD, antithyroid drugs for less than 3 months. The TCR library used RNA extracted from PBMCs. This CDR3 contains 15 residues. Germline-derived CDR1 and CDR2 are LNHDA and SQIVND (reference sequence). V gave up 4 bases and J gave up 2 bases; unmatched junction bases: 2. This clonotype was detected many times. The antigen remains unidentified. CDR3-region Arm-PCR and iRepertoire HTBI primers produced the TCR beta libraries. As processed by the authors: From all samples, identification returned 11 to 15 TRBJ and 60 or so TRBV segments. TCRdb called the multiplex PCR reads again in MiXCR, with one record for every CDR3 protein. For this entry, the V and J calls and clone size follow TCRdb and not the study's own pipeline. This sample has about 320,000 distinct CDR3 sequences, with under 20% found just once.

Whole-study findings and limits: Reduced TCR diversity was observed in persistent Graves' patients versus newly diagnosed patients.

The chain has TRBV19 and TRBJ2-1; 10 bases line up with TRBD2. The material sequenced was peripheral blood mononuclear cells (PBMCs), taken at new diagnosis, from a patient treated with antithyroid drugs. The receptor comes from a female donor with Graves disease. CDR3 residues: CASSKTSGAYNEQFF. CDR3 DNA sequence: TGTGCCAGTAGTAAAACTAGCGGGGCCTACAATGAGCAGTTCTTC.